This T cell receptor beta chain was identified in a study of cytomegalovirus exposure and HLA in healthy donors. Turning to the study itself: Genotyping of nearly 400 donors showed that approximately 83% belonged to the Caucasian-associated ancestry cluster. Points from the study as a whole: It was confirmed in vitro that a few of the CMV-associated chains were specific for CMV antigens. Follow-up analysis found HLA locus-dependent TCR association rates, highest for DRB1 and lowest for HLA-C.

It was with 60 Vbeta and 13 Jbeta primers that the PCR ran. TCRdb keeps only in-frame clones here, not all; method: immunoSEQ multiplex PCR. The table lists some 110,000 clones, 70% of them singletons. Note on this clone: Its target is not known. One junction end disagrees with the germline gene, perhaps due to a read error.

The CDR3 spans 19 residues. Germline CDR1 is MDHEN and CDR2 is SYDVKM. The material sequenced was PBMCs. This TCR derives from a man younger than 45 in good health and CMV-seropositive. This chain joins TRBV28 and TRBJ1-5, with 10 bases matching TRBD1. The CDR3 region is CVSSLYQGQGFAYNQPQHF. The CDR3 bases are TGTGTCAGCAGTTTATACCAGGGACAGGGGTTTGCTTACAATCAGCCCCAGCATTTT.